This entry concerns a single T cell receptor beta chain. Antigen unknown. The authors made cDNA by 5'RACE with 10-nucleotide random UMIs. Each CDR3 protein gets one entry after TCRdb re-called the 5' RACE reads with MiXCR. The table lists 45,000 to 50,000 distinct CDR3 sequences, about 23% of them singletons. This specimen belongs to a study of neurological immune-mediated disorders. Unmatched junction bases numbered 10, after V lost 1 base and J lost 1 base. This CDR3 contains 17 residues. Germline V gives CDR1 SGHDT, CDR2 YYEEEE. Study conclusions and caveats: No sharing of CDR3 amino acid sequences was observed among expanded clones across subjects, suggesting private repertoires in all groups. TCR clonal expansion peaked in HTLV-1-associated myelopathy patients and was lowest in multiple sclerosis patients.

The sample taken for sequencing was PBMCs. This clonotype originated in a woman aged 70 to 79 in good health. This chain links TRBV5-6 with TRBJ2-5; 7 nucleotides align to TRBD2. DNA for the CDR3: TGTGCCAGCAGCTTGTTCCCCCCAACTAGCGCCCAAGAGACCCAGTACTTC. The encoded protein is CASSLFPPTSAQETQYF.